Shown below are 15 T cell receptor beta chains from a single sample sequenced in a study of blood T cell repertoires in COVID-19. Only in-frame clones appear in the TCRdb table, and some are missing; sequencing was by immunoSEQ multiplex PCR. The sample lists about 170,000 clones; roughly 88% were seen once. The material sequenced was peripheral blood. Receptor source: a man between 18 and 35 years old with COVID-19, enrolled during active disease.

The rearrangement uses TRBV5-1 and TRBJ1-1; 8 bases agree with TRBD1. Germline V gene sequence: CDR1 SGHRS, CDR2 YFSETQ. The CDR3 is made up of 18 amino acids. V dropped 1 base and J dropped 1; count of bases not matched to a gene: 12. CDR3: CASSLRAGGLPTNTEAFF. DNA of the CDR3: TGCGCCAGCAGCTTGAGGGCAGGGGGCCTCCCGACGAACACTGAAGCTTTCTTT.

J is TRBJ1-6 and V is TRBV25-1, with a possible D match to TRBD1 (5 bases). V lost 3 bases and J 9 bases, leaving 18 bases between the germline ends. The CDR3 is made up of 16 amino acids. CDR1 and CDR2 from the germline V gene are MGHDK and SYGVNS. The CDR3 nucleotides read TGTGCCAGCAGTGATAGGGGCGGCAGGAACCCTTCACCCCTCCACTTT. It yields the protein CASSDRGGRNPSPLHF. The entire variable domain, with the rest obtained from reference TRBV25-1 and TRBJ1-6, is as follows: EADIYQTPRYLVIGTGKKITLECSQTMGHDKMYWYQQDPGMELHLIHYSYGVNSTEKGDLSSESTVSRIRTEHFPLTLESARPSHTSQYLCASSDRGGRNPSPLHFGNGTRLTVT.

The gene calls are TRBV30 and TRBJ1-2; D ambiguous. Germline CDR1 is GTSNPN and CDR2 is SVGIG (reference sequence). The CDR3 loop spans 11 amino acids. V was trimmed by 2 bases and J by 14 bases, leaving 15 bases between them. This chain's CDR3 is CAWSTSLRGTF. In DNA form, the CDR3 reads TGTGCCTGGAGTACAAGCCTTCGCGGGACCTTC.

The CDR3 loop is CAWSRGAGANVLTF. The CDR3 bases are TGTGCCTGGAGTCGGGGAGCTGGGGCCAACGTCCTGACTTTC. V gene TRBV30 combines with J gene TRBJ2-6, with D possibly being TRBD2 (5 bases). Germline CDR1 GTSNPN, CDR2 SVGIG (reference sequence). The CDR3 is made up of 14 amino acids. The V end lost 2 bases, the J end lost 2 bases, and 7 bases lay between the germline ends.

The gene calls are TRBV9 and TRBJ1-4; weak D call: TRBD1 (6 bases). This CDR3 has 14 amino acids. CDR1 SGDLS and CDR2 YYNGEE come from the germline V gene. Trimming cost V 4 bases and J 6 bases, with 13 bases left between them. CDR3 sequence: CASSSPDSDEKLFF. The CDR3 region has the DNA TGTGCCAGCAGCTCCCCGGACAGTGATGAAAAACTGTTTTTT.

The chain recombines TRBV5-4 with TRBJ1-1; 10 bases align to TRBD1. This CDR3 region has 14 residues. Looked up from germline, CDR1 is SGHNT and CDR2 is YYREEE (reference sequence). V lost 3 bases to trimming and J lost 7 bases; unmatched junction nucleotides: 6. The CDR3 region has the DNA TGTGCCAGCAGCTCCCGGGACAGGGGATTTGAAGCTTTCTTT. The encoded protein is CASSSRDRGFEAFF.

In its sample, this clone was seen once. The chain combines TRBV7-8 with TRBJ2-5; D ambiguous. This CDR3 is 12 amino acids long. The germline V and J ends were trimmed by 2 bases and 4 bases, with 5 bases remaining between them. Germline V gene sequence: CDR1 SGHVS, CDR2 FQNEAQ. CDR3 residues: CASSLFGETQYF. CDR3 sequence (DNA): TGTGCCAGCAGCTTATTCGGAGAGACCCAGTACTTC.

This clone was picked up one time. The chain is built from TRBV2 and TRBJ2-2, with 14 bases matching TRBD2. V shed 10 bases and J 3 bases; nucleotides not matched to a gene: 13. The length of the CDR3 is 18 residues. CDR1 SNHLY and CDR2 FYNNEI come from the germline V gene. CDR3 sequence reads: CAIHRRLAGGRDTGELFF. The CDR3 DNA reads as TGTGCCATCCATCGTCGACTAGCGGGAGGGAGGGACACCGGGGAGCTGTTTTTT.

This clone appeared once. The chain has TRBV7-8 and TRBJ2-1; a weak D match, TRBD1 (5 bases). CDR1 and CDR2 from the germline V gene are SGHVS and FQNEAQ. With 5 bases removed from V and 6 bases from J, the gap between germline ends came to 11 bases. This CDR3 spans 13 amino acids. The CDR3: CASSPRRGNEQFF. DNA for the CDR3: TGTGCCAGCAGCCCGCGAAGGGGCAATGAGCAGTTCTTC.

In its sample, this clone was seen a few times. The CDR3 is CASSLAGGGGELFF. In nucleotides, the CDR3 is TGTGCCAGCAGCTTAGCAGGGGGCGGCGGGGAGCTGTTTTTT. The chain employs TRBV11-3 and TRBJ2-2; TRBD1 aligns across 8 bases. The trim removed 1 base at V and 7 bases at J, leaving 2 bases unmatched. Germline values: CDR1 SGHNT, CDR2 YENEEA. The CDR3 runs to 14 residues.

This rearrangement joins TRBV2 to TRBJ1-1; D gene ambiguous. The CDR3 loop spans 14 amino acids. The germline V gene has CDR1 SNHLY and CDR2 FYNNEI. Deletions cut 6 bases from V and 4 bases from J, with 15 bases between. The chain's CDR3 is CASSAGLVTTEAFF. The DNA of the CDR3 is TGTGCCAGCAGCGCCGGACTGGTGACCACTGAAGCTTTCTTT.

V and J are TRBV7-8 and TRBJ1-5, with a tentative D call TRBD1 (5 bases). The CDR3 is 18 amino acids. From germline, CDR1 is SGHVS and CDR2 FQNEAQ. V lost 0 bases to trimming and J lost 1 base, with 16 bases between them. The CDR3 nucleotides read TGTGCCAGCAGCTTAGCGATGGGGTCGTGGGGCAGCAATCAGCCCCAGCATTTT. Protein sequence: CASSLAMGSWGSNQPQHF.

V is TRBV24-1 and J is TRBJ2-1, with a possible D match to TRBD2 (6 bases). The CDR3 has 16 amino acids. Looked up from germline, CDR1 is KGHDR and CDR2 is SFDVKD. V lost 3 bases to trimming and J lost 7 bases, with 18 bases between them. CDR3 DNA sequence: TGTGCCACCAGTGATCCTGGAGGGCGTGCCCTTAATGAGCAGTTCTTC. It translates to CATSDPGGRALNEQFF.

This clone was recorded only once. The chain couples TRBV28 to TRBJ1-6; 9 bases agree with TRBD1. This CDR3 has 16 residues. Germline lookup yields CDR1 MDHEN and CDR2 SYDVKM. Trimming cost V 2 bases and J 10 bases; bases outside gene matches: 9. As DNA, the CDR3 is TGTGCCAGCAGTTTAAGGGACAGGGCCTTGGGCTCACCCCTCCACTTT. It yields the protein CASSLRDRALGSPLHF.

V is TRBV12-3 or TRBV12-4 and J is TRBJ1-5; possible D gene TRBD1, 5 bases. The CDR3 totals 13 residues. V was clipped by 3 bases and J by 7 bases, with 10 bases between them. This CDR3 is CASSLGRDQPQHF. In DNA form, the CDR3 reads TGTGCCAGCAGTTTGGGGAGGGACCAGCCCCAGCATTTT.